This T cell receptor beta chain was recorded in a study of blood T cell repertoires in COVID-19. Across the study: COVID-19 samples collected from the United States, Italy and Spain covered acute and convalescent phases. The analysed material was cDNA or gDNA that came from T cells, B-cell-depleted T cells, or PBMCs.

This CDR3 is 13 amino acids long. Deletions cut 4 bases from V and 3 bases from J, with 13 bases between. Per germline, CDR1 GTSNPN and CDR2 SVGIG (reference sequence). Per the original data handling: How many nucleated cells were present was estimated from reference gene primer amplification. The repertoire was sequenced with immunoSEQ multiplex PCR; TCRdb's copy has only in-frame clones and lacks some. The V and J calls and clone size were taken over from that table, and D and trimming were inferred from the DNA. Of more than 100,000 clones listed, over 75% are singletons. The sequencing input was peripheral blood. The receptor comes from a man between 65 and 85 years old with active COVID-19. The chain uses TRBV30 and TRBJ2-7; D not resolved. Written as DNA, the CDR3 is TGTGCCTGGACAGGCCCCAAGGTCTACGAGCAGTACTTC. Its translation: CAWTGPKVYEQYF.